These 6 T cell receptor beta chains were all obtained from the same sample, sequenced in a study of blood T cells in healthy people across ages. It was with a sample-barcoded 5' primer and a J-beta primer mix that a second PCR of roughly 7 to 12 cycles was run. TCRdb processed the 5' RACE reads anew with MiXCR; each CDR3 protein has one entry. Among approximately 880,000 distinct CDR3 sequences listed, 48% were seen once. The sample was blood. Receptor source: a man under 40 in good health.

This clonotype was counted many times. The genes are TRBV25-1 and TRBJ2-1; 11 nucleotides align to TRBD2. CDR3 size: 15 residues. Per germline, CDR1 MGHDK and CDR2 SYGVNS. The J segment lost 4 bases and the V segment lost 5 bases, leaving 4 bases of the junction unmatched. As DNA, the CDR3 is TGTGCCAGCAGTAGTAGCGGGGGGGTTTACAATGAGCAGTTCTTC. As protein: CASSSSGGVYNEQFF.

The rearrangement uses TRBV29-1 and TRBJ2-2; the match to TRBD1 covers 8 bases. The V gene's germline CDR1 is SQVTM and CDR2 ANQGSEA. The ends lost 4 bases at V and 4 bases at J; junction bases unmatched: 8. The CDR3 is 15 amino acids. CDR3 residues: CSVVSSGQGTGELFF. The CDR3 DNA is TGCAGCGTTGTTTCGTCTGGACAGGGCACCGGGGAGCTGTTTTTT.

This sequence joins TRBV2 and TRBJ1-1; TRBD1 aligns across 9 bases. J lost 4 bases, V lost 6 bases, and 9 bases had no gene match. CDR3 length equals 15 residues. The V gene's germline CDR1 is SNHLY and CDR2 FYNNEI. This chain's CDR3 is CASRGTGLGFTEAFF. CDR3 DNA: TGTGCCAGCAGAGGGACAGGGTTAGGGTTCACTGAAGCTTTCTTT.

V gene TRBV18 combines with J gene TRBJ2-1, with no clear D. The CDR3 loop spans 15 amino acids. Trimming removed 1 base from V and 7 bases from J, with 14 bases in between. Germline V gene lookup returns CDR1 KGHSH and CDR2 LQKENI. CDR3 bases: TGTGCCAGCTCACCACAGCGAGGCTTCTCGAATGAGCAGTTCTTC. This encodes CASSPQRGFSNEQFF. Filled out from reference TRBV18 and TRBJ2-1, the complete variable domain reads NAGVMQNPRHLVRRRGQEARLRCSPMKGHSHVYWYRQLPEEGLKFMVYLQKENIIDESGMPKERFSAEFPKEGPSILRIQQVVRGDSAAYFCASSPQRGFSNEQFFGPGTRLTVL.

This clonotype has just a few counts. The chain combines TRBV4-3 with TRBJ2-3; no reliable D call. Per the germline V gene, CDR1 is LGHNA and CDR2 is YSLEER. Trimming stripped 5 bases from V and 0 bases from J, with 12 bases between. The CDR3 runs 15 residues. The CDR3 sequence: CASSETGYSTDTQYF. The DNA of the CDR3 is TGCGCCAGCAGCGAGACGGGTTACAGCACAGATACGCAGTATTTT.

As regards this clonotype: This clone may be a read error of a much larger clone one base away. This chain joins TRBV24-1 and TRBJ1-5; 8 bases are shared with TRBD1. Germline lookup yields CDR1 KGHDR and CDR2 SFDVKD. The CDR3 extends over 13 amino acids. The chain's CDR3 is CTTSDRGDQPQHF. The CDR3 nucleotides are TGTACCACCAGCGACAGGGGAGACCAGCCCCAGCATTTT.